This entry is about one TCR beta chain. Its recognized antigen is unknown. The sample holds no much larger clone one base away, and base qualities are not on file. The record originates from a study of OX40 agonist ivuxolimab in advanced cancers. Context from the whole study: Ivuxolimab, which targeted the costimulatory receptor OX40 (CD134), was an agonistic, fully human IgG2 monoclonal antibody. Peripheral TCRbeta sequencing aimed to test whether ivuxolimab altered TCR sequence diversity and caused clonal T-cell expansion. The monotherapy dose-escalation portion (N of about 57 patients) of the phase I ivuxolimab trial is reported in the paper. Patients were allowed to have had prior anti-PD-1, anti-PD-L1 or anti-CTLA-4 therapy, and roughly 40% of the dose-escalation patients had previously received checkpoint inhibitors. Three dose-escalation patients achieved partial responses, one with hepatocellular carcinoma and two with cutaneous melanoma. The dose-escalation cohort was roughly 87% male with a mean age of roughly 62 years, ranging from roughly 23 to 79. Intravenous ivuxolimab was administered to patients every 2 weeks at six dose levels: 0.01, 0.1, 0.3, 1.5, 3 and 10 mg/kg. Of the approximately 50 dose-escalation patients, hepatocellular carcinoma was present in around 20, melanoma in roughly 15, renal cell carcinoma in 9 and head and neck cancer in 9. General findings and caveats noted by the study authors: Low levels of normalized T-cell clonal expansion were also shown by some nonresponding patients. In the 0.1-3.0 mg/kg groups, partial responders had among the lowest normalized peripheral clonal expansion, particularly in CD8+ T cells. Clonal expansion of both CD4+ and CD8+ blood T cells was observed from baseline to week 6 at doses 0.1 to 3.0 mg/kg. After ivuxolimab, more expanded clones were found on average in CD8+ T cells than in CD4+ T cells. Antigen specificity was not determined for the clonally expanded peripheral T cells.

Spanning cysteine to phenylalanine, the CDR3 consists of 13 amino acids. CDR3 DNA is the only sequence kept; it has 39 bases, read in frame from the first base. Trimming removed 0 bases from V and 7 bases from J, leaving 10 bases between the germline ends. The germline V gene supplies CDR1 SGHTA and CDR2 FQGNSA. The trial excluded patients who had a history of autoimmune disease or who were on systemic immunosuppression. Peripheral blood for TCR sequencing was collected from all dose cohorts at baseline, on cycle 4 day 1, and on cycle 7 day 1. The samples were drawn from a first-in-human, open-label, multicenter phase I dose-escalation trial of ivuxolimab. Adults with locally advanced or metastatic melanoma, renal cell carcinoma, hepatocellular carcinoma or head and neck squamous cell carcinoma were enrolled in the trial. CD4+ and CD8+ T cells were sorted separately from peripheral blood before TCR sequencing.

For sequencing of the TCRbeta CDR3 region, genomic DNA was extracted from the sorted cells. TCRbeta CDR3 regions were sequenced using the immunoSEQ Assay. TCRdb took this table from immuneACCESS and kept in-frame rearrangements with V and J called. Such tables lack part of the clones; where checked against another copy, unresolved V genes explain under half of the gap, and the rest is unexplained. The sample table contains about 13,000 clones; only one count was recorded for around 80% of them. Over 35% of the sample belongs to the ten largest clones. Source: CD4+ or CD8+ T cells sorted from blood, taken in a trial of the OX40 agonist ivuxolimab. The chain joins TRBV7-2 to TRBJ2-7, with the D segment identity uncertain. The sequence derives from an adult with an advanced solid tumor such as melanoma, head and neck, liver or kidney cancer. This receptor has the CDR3 CASSLASFDEQYF. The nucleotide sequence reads TGTGCCAGCAGCTTAGCTAGCTTCGATGAGCAGTACTTC.